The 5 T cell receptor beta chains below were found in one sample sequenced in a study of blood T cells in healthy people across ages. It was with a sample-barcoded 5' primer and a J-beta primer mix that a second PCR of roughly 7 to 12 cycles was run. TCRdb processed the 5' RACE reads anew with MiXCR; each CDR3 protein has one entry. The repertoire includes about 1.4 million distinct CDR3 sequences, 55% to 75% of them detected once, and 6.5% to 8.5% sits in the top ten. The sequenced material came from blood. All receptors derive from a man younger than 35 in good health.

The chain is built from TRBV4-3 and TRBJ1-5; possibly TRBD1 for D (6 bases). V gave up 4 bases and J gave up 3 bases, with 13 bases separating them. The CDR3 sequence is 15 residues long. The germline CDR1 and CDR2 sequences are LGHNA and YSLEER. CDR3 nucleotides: TGCGCCAGCAGCCCAGAACAGGGACCCAATCAGCCCCAGCATTTT. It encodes CASSPEQGPNQPQHF.

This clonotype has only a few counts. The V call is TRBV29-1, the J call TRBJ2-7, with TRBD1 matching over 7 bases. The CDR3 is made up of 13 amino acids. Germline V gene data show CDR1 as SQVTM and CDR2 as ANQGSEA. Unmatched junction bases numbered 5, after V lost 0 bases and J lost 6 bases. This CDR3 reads CSVEETTGREQYF. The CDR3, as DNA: TGCAGCGTTGAAGAGACGACAGGGCGCGAGCAGTACTTC.

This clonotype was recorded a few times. The CDR3 loop is CATSRARPDTQYF. The CDR3 bases are TGTGCCACCAGCAGAGCCCGACCAGATACGCAGTATTTT. The gene calls are TRBV15 and TRBJ2-3; no definite D call. V lost 1 base, J lost 4 bases, and 6 bases lay in between. This CDR3 contains 13 residues. CDR1 is LNHNV and CDR2 is YYDKDF in the germline V gene (reference sequence). Full variable domain (rest looked up from reference TRBV15 and TRBJ2-3): DAMVIQNPRYQVTQFGKPVTLSCSQTLNHNVMYWYQQKSSQAPKLLFHYYDKDFNNEADTPDNFQSRRPNTSFCFLDIRSPGLGDTAMYLCATSRARPDTQYFGPGTRLTVL.

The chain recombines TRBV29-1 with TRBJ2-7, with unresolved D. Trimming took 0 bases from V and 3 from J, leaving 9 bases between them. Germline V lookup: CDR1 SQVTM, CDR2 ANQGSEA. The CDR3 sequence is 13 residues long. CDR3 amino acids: CSVEDPLIYEQYF. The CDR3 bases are TGCAGCGTTGAAGATCCCCTAATCTACGAGCAGTACTTC.

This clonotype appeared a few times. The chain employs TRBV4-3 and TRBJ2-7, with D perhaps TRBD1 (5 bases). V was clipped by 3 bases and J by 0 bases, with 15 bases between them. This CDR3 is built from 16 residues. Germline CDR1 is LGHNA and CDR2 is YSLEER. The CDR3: CASSQGRTGFSYEQYF. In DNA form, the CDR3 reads TGCGCCAGCAGCCAGGGGCGTACAGGCTTCTCCTACGAGCAGTACTTC.